The T cell receptor (beta chain) under discussion was sequenced for a study of cytomegalovirus exposure and HLA in healthy donors. Study-level background: An analysis done earlier identified about 120 million unique TCR beta sequences from around 180 million T cells. There were 350 to 400 genotyped donors. Of these, 81% fell in the genetic ancestry cluster associated with self-reported Caucasian donors.

The CDR3 length is 12 residues. Per the germline V gene, CDR1 is ENHRY and CDR2 is SYGVKD. V gave up 4 bases and J gave up 5 bases, with 9 bases separating them. This clone has a handful of counts. What it binds is not known. The primer mix had 60 Vbeta and 13 Jbeta primers. Produced via immunoSEQ multiplex PCR; TCRdb's table is partial and in-frame only. The sample yields roughly 100,000 clones, 79% seen once. Whole-study findings and limits: Segments of the TCR beta V type were, in most cases, productive about 87% or about 30% of the time in an earlier analysis. In a later analysis, HLA-associated beta chains showed higher expansion and lower generation probabilities than comparable chains.

Sequenced: PBMCs. J is TRBJ2-7 and V is TRBV10-3, with D tentatively TRBD2 (5 bases). This receptor was identified in a man aged 45 to 65 in good health and CMV-seropositive. The CDR3 here is CAISAWRNEQYF. In DNA form, the CDR3 reads TGTGCCATCAGTGCTTGGAGGAACGAGCAGTACTTC.